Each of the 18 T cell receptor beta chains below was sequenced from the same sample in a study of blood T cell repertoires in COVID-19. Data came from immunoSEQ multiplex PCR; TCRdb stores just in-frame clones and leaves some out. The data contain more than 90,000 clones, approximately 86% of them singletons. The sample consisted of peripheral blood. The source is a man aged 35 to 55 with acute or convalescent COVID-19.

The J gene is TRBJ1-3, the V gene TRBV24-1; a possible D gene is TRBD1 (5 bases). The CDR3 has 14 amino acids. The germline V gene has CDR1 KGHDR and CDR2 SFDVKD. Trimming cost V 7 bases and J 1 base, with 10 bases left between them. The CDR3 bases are TGTGCCACCAGATCGAGACAGTCTGGAAACACCATATATTTT. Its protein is CATRSRQSGNTIYF.

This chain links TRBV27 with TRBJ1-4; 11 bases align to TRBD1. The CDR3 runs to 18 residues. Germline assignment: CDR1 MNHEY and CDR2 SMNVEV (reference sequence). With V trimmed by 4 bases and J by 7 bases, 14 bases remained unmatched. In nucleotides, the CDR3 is TGTGCCAGCAGTTATACCCCCGGGACAGGGGGGCGGGGTGAAAAACTGTTTTTT. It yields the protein CASSYTPGTGGRGEKLFF.

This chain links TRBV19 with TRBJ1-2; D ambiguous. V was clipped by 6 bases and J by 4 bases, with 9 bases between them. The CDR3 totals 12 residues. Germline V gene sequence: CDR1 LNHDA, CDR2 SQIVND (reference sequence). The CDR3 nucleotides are TGTGCCAGTAGCACGGAGGGCTATGGCTACACCTTC. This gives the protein CASSTEGYGYTF. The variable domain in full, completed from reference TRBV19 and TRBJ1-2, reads DGGITQSPKYLFRKEGQNVTLSCEQNLNHDAMYWYRQDPGQGLRLIYYSQIVNDFQKGDIAEGYSVSREKKESFPLTVTSAQKNPTAFYLCASSTEGYGYTFGSGTRLTVV.

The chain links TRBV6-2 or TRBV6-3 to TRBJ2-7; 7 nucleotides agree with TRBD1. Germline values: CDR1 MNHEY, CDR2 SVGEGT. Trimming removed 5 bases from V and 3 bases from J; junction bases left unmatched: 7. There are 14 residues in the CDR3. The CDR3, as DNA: TGTGCCAGCAGTATAAGACAGGGCGGCTACGAGCAGTACTTC. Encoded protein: CASSIRQGGYEQYF.

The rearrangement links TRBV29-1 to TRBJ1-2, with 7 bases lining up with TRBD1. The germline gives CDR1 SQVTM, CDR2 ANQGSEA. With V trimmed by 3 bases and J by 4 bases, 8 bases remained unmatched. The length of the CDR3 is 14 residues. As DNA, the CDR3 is TGCAGCGTTGAGAAACAGGGGAGCGGCTATGGCTACACCTTC. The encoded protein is CSVEKQGSGYGYTF.

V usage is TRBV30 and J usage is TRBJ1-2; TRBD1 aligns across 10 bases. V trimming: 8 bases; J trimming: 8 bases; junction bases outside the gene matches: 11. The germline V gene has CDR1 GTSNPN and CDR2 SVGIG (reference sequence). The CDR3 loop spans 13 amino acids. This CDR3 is CAIRDRGVWGYTF. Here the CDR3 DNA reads TGTGCCATCCGGGACAGGGGAGTTTGGGGCTACACCTTC.

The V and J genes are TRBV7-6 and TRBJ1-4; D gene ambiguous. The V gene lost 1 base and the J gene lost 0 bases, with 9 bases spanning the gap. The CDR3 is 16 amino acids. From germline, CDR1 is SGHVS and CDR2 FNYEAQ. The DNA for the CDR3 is TGTGCCAGCAGCTTAGATTCCTCCGCAACTAATGAAAAACTGTTTTTT. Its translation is CASSLDSSATNEKLFF.

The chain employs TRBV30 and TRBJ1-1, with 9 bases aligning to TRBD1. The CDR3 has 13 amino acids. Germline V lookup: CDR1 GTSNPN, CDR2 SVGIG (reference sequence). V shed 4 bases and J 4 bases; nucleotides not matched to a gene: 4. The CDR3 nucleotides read TGTGCCTGGAACATGGACAGGGGCACTGAAGCTTTCTTT. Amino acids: CAWNMDRGTEAFF.

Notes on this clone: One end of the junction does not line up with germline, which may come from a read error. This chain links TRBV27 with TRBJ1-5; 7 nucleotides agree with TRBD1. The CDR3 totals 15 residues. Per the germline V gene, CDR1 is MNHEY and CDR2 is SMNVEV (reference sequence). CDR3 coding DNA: TGTGCCACCAGTGGGGTCCAGGGGGTCGGTCAGCCCCAGCATTTT. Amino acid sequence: CATSGVQGVGQPQHF.

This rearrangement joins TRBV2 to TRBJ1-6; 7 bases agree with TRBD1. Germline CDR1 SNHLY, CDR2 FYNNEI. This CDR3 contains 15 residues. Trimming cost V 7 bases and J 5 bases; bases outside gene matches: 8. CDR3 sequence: CASNRRTGDNSPLHF. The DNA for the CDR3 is TGTGCCAGCAACAGAAGGACAGGAGATAATTCACCCCTCCACTTT.

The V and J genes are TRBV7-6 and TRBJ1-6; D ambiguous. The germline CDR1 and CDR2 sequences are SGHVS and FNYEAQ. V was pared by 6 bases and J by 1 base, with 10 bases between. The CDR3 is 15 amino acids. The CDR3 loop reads CASSLSGSYNSPLHF. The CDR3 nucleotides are TGTGCCAGCAGTCTCAGCGGGTCCTATAATTCACCCCTCCACTTT. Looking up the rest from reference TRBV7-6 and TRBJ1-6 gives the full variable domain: GAGVSQSPRYKVTKRGQDVALRCDPISGHVSLYWYRQALGQGPEFLTYFNYEAQQDKSGLPNDRFSAERPEGSISTLTIQRTEQRDSAMYRCASSLSGSYNSPLHFGNGTRLTVT.

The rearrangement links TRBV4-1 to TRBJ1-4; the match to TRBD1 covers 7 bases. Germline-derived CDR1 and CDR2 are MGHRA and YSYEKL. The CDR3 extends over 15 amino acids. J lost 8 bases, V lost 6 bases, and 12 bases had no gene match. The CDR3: CASRADTGVREKLFF. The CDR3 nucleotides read TGCGCCAGCAGAGCAGACACAGGGGTTCGAGAAAAACTGTTTTTT.

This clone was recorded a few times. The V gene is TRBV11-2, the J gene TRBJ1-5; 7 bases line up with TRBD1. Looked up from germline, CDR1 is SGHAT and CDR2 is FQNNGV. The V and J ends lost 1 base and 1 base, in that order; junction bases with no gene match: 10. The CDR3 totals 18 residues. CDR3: CASSLAATGRWSNQPQHF. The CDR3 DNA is TGTGCCAGCAGCTTAGCTGCGACAGGGCGTTGGAGCAATCAGCCCCAGCATTTT.

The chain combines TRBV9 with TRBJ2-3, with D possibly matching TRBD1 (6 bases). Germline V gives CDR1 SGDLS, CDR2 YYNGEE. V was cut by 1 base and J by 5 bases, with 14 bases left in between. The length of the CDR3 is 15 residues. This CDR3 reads CASSVQGRRGDTQYF. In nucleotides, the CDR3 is TGTGCCAGCAGCGTACAGGGGCGCAGGGGAGATACGCAGTATTTT.

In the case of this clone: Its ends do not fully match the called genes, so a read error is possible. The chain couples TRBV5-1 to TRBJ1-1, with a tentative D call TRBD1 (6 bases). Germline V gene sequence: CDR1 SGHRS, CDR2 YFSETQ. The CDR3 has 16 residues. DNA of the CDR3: TGCGCCAGCACCTTGGGCGCGTGGGGGCACAAGACTGAAGCTTTCTTT. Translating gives CASTLGAWGHKTEAFF.

The CDR3 reads CASSQATGSPLHF. The CDR3 nucleotides are TGTGCCAGCAGCCAAGCGACGGGTTCACCCCTCCACTTT. This chain connects TRBV3-1 (or the pseudogene TRBV3-2) to TRBJ1-6; D gene uncertain. Per germline, CDR1 LGHDT and CDR2 YNNKEL (reference sequence). The CDR3 is 13 amino acids. Trimming shortened V by 1 base and J by 9 bases, and 7 bases separated the two germline ends.

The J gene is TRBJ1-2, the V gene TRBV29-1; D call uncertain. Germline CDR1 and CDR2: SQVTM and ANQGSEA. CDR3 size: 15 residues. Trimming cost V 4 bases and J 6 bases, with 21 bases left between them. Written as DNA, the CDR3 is TGCAGCGTTGGGGCAGTCGATTCGCCCCATAATGGCTACACCTTC. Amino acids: CSVGAVDSPHNGYTF. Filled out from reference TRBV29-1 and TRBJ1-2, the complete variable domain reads SAVISQKPSRDICQRGTSLTIQCQVDSQVTMMFWYRQQPGQSLTLIATANQGSEATYESGFVIDKFPISRPNLTFSTLTVSNMSPEDSSIYLCSVGAVDSPHNGYTFGSGTRLTVV.

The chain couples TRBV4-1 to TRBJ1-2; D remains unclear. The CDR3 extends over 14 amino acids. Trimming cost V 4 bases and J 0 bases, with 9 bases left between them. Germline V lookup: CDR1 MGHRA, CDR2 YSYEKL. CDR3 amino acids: CASSRVSTNYGYTF. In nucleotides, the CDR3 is TGCGCCAGCAGCCGGGTTAGCACTAACTATGGCTACACCTTC.